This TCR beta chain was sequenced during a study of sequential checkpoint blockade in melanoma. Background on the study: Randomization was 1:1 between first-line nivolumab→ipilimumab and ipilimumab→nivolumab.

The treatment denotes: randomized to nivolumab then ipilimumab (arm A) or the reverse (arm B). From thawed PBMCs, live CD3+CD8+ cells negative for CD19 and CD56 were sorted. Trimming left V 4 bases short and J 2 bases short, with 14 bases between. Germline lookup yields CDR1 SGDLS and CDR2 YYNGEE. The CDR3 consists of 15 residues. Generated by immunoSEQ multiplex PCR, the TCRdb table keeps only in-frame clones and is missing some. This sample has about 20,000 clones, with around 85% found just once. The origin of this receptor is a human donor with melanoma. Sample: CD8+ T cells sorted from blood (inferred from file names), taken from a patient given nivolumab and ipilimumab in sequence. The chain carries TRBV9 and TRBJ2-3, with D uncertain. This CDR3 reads CASSLFSSFTDTQYF. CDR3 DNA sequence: TGTGCCAGCAGCCTTTTCAGTAGCTTCACAGATACGCAGTATTTT.